This T cell receptor beta chain was identified during a study of STAT3 mutations in large granular lymphocyte leukemia. The ends were cut back, 2 bases at V and 2 bases at J, with 10 bases in the middle. CDR1 and CDR2 (germline): SGDLS, YYNGEE. The CDR3 length is 14 residues. The study's findings and limits: Every T-cell large granular lymphocyte leukemia patient had at least one immunodominant TCR beta clonotype.

Turning to this clone: Its antigen remains unknown.

Clones were read by immunoSEQ multiplex PCR, and TCRdb kept only the in-frame ones, dropping some. The sample carries some 10,000 clones, approximately 83% recorded once. The chain joins TRBV9 to TRBJ2-5, with D possibly TRBD2 on 7 matching bases. The source of this sequence is a man aged 80 or over with T-cell large granular lymphocyte leukemia. Some clones in this sample may be carry-over from other donors' samples. Input material: peripheral blood mononuclear cells. CDR3 amino acids: CASSVRGGQETQYF. The CDR3 DNA follows: TGTGCCAGCAGCGTCAGGGGAGGGCAAGAGACCCAGTACTTC.